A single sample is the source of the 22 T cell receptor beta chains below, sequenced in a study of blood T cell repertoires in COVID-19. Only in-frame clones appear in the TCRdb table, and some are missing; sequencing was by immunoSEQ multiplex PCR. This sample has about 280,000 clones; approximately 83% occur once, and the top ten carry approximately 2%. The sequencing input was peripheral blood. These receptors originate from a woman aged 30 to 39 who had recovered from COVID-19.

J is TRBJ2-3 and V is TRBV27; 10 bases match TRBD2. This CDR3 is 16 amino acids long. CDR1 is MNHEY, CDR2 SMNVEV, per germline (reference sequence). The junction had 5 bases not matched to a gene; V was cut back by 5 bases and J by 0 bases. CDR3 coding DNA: TGTGCCAGCAGTGTAGCGGGAGGCCATAGCACAGATACGCAGTATTTT. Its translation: CASSVAGGHSTDTQYF.

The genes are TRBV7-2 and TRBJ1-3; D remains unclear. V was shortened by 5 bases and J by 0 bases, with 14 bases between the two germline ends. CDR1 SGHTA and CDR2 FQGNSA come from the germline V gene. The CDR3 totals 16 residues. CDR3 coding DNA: TGTGCCAGCAGCCCACTAATCGGAATCTCTGGAAACACCATATATTTT. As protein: CASSPLIGISGNTIYF. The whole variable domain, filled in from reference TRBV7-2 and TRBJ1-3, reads GAGVSQSPSNKVTEKGKDVELRCDPISGHTALYWYRQSLGQGLEFLIYFQGNSAPDKSGLPSDRFSAERTGGSVSTLTIQRTQQEDSAVYLCASSPLIGISGNTIYFGEGSWLTVV.

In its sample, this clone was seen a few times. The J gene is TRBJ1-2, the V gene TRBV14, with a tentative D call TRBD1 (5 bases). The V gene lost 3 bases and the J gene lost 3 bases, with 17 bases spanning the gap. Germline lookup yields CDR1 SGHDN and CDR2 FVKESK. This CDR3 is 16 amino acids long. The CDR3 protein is CASSQGGMTDDYGYTF. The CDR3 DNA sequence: TGTGCCAGCAGCCAGGGGGGAATGACAGACGACTATGGCTACACCTTC.

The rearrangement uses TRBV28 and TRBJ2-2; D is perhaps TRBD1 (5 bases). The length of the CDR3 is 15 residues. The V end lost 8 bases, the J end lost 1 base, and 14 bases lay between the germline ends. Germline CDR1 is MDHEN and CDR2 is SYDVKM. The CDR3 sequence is CASRLAGMNTGELFF. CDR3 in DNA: TGTGCCAGCCGCCTGGCAGGGATGAACACCGGGGAGCTGTTTTTT.

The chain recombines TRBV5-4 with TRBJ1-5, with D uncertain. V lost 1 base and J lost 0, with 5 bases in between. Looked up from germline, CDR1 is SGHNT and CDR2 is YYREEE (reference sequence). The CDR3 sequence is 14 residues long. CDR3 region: CASSLQYSNQPQHF. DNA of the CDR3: TGTGCCAGCAGCTTGCAGTATAGCAATCAGCCCCAGCATTTT.

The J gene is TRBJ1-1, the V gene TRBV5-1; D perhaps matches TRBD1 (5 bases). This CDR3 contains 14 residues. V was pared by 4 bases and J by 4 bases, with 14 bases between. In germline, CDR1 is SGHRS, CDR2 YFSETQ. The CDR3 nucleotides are TGCGCCAGCAGCAAACCTGACAGTTCCACTGAAGCTTTCTTT. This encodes CASSKPDSSTEAFF. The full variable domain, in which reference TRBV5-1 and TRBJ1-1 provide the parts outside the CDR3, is KAGVTQTPRYLIKTRGQQVTLSCSPISGHRSVSWYQQTPGQGLQFLFEYFSETQRNKGNFPGRFSGRQFSNSRSEMNVSTLELGDSALYLCASSKPDSSTEAFFGQGTRLTVV.

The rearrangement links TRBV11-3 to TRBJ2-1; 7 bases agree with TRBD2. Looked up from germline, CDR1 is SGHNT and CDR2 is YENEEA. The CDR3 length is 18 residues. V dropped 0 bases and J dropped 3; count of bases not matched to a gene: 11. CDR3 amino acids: CASSLDFGGGYDYNEQFF. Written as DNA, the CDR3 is TGTGCCAGCAGCTTAGATTTTGGGGGAGGGTACGACTACAATGAGCAGTTCTTC.

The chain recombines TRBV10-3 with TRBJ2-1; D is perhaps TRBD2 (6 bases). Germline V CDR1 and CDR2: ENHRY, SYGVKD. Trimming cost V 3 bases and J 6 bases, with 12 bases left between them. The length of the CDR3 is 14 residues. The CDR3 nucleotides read TGTGCCATCAGTGATAGCTTGGGAGGCAATGAGCAGTTCTTC. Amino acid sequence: CAISDSLGGNEQFF.

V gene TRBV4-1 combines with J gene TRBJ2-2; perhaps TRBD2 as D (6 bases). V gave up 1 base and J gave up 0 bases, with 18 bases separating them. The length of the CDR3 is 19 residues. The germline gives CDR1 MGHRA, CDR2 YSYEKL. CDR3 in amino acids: CASSQGSRGQLTNTGELFF. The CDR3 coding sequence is TGCGCCAGCAGCCAAGGTTCGCGGGGCCAACTCACGAACACCGGGGAGCTGTTTTTT.

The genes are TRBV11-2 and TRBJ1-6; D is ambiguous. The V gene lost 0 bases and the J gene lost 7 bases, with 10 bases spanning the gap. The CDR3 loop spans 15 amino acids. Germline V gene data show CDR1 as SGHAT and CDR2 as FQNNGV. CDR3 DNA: TGTGCCAGCAGCTTAGATGGACTGTGGAATTCACCCCTCCACTTT. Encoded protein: CASSLDGLWNSPLHF.

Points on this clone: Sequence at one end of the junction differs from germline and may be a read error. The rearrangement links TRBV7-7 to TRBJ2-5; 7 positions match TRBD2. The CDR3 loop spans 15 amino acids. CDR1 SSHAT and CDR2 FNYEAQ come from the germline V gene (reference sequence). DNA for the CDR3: TGTGCTAGCAGCTTAATCGGCGGGGGTGACGAGACCCAGTACTTC. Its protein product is CASSLIGGGDETQYF. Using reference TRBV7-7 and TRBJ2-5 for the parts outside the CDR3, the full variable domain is GAGVSQSPRYKVTKRGQDVTLRCDPISSHATLYWYQQALGQGPEFLTYFNYEAQPDKSGLPSDRFSAERPEGSISTLTIQRTEQRDSAMYRCASSLIGGGDETQYFGPGTRLLVL.

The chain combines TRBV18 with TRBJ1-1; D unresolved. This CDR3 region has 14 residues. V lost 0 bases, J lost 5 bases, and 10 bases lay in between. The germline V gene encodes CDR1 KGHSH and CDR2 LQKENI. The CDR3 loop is CASSPPSERTEAFF. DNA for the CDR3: TGTGCCAGCTCACCACCGAGCGAGAGGACTGAAGCTTTCTTT.

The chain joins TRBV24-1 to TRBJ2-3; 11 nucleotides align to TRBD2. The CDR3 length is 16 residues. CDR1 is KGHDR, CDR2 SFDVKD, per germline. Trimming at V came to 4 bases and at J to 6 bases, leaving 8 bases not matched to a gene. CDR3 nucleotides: TGTGCCACCAGTGAGTCTCTAGCGGGGGGCTCTGATACGCAGTATTTT. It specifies CATSESLAGGSDTQYF.

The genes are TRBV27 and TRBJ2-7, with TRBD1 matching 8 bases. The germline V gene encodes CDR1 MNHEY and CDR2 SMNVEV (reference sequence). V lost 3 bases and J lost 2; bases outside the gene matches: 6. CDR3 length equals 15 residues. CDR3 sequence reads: CASSLAGTGAYEQYF. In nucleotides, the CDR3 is TGTGCCAGCAGTTTGGCCGGGACAGGAGCCTACGAGCAGTACTTC.

The CDR3 DNA is TGCGCCAGCAGCTTGGCGCGGTATGAGCAGTTCTTC. Its protein product is CASSLARYEQFF. V and J are TRBV5-1 and TRBJ2-1, with D unresolved. The CDR3 is 12 residues long. Trimming left V 0 bases short and J 8 bases short, with 6 bases between. Germline-derived CDR1 and CDR2 are SGHRS and YFSETQ.

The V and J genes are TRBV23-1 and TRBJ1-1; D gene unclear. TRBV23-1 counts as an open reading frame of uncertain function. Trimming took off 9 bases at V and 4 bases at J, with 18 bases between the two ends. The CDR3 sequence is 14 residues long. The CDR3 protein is CASCRGRSGTEAFF. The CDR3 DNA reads TGCGCCAGTTGCAGAGGGCGAAGTGGCACTGAAGCTTTCTTT.

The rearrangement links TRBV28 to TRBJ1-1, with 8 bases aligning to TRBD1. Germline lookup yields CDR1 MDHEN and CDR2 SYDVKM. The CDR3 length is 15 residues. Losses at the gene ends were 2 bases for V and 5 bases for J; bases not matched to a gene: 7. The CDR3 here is CASSLQGAVWTEAFF. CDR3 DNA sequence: TGTGCCAGCAGTTTACAGGGGGCGGTGTGGACTGAAGCTTTCTTT.

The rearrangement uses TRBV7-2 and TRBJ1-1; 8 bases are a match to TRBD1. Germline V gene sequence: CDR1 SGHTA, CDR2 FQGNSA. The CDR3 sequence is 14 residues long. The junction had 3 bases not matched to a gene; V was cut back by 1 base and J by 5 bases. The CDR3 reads CASSLETGVTEAFF. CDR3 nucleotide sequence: TGTGCCAGCAGCTTAGAGACAGGGGTAACTGAAGCTTTCTTT.

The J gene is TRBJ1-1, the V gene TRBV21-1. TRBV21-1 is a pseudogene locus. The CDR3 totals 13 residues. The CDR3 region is CASSKGGNTEAFF. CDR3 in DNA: TGTGCCAGCAGCAAAGGCGGTAACACTGAAGCTTTCTTT.

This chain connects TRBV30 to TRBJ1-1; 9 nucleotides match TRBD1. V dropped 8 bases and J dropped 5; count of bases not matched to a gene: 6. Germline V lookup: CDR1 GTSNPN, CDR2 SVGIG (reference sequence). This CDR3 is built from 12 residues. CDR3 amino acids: CAGDRVRTEAFF. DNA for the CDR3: TGTGCCGGGGACAGGGTGAGAACTGAAGCTTTCTTT.

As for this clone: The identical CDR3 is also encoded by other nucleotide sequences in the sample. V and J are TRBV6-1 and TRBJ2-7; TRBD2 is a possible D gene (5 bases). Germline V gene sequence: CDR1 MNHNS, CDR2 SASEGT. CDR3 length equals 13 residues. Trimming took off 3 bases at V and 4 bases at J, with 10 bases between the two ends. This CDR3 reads CASSESGIYEQYF. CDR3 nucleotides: TGTGCCAGCAGTGAGTCCGGGATTTACGAGCAGTACTTC.

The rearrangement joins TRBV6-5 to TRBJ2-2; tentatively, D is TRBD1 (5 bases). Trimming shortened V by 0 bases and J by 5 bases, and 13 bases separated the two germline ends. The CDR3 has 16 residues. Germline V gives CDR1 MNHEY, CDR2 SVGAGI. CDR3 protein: CASSYSMQGNTGELFF. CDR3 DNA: TGTGCCAGCAGTTACTCGATGCAGGGAAATACCGGGGAGCTGTTTTTT.